The rows below give T cell receptor beta chains drawn from one sample of a study of shared clonotypes between healthy human individuals. Produced via immunoSEQ multiplex PCR; TCRdb's table is partial and in-frame only. Here the sample spans roughly 2.5 million clones, around nine tenths being singletons. Sequencing used naive CD4+ T cells sorted from blood. These receptors were obtained from a young man in good health. The CDR3 runs from the conserved cysteine through the conserved F or W. A D gene is named only where the DNA matches it firmly. Size is stated for part of the rows, as once, few or many counts, or as a class when the clone is expanded.

CDR3 length: 16
V gene: TRBV5-1
clone size: NA
J gene: TRBJ2-2
D gene: NA
CDR3 DNA: TGCGCCAGCAGCTTGGCCTCGGGGTTTGTTATCGGGGAGCTGTTTTTT
CDR3 protein: CASSLASGFVIGELFF

CDR3 length: 15
V gene: TRBV6-5
clone size: few
J gene: TRBJ1-4
D gene: NA
CDR3 DNA: TGTGCCAGCACCCCTACGGCAGGGGCGGGTGAAAAACTGTTTTTT
CDR3 protein: CASTPTAGAGEKLFF

CDR3 length: 14
V gene: TRBV14
clone size: NA
J gene: TRBJ2-7
D gene: NA
CDR3 DNA: TGTGCCAGCAGCCATCTTCAGGGGGGCTACGAGCAGTACTTC
CDR3 protein: CASSHLQGGYEQYF

CDR3 length: 16
V gene: TRBV28
clone size: NA
J gene: TRBJ2-5
D gene: TRBD2
CDR3 DNA: TGTGCCAGCAGTTTATTCCCGGGGGGGCCTGAAGAGACCCAGTACTTC
CDR3 protein: CASSLFPGGPEETQYF

CDR3 length: 14
V gene: TRBV2
clone size: NA
J gene: TRBJ2-3
D gene: NA
CDR3 DNA: TGTGCCAGCAGTAACAGGCCACACACAGATACGCAGTATTTT
CDR3 protein: CASSNRPHTDTQYF

CDR3 length: 13
V gene: TRBV7-2
clone size: NA
J gene: TRBJ1-2
D gene: TRBD1
CDR3 DNA: TGTGCCAGCAGCCTCACAGGGGATCACGGCTACACCTTC
CDR3 protein: CASSLTGDHGYTF

CDR3 length: 15
V gene: TRBV19
clone size: NA
J gene: TRBJ1-1
D gene: TRBD1
CDR3 DNA: TGTGCCAGTACCCTCCTGGGACAGGGGAACACTGAAGCTTTCTTT
CDR3 protein: CASTLLGQGNTEAFF

CDR3 length: 19
V gene: TRBV28
clone size: NA
J gene: TRBJ1-2
D gene: NA
CDR3 DNA: TGTGCCAGCATCCGAAGGGGGGCAGGTTCCATTTTCCTTCACTATGGCTACACCTTC
CDR3 protein: CASIRRGAGSIFLHYGYTF

CDR3 length: 15
V gene: TRBV7-9
clone size: once
J gene: TRBJ1-3
D gene: TRBD1
CDR3 DNA: TGTGCCAGCAGCTTATGGACAGGGACTGGAAACACCATATATTTT
CDR3 protein: CASSLWTGTGNTIYF

CDR3 length: 13
V gene: TRBV5-4
clone size: NA
J gene: TRBJ2-7
D gene: TRBD1
CDR3 DNA: TGTGCCAGCAGCAGGGGACAGTCTAACGAGCAGTACTTC
CDR3 protein: CASSRGQSNEQYF

CDR3 length: 15
V gene: TRBV7-2
clone size: NA
J gene: TRBJ2-3
D gene: NA
CDR3 DNA: TGTGCCAGCAGGATCGACGCAGGTAGCACAGATACGCAGTATTTT
CDR3 protein: CASRIDAGSTDTQYF

CDR3 length: 16
V gene: TRBV7-6
clone size: NA
J gene: TRBJ1-5
D gene: NA
CDR3 DNA: TGTGCCAGCAGCTTAAGCGCGGGAGGTGGCAATCAGCCCCAGCATTTT
CDR3 protein: CASSLSAGGGNQPQHF

CDR3 length: 15
V gene: TRBV7-9
clone size: NA
J gene: TRBJ1-6
D gene: NA
CDR3 DNA: TGTGCCAGCAGTTTTGGGCCCACGGTTGGATCACCCCTCCACTTT
CDR3 protein: CASSFGPTVGSPLHF

CDR3 length: 16
V gene: TRBV28
clone size: NA
J gene: TRBJ2-7
D gene: TRBD1
CDR3 DNA: TGTGCCAGCAGTTTATACAGGGGTGAAGGGACCTACGAGCAGTACTTC
CDR3 protein: CASSLYRGEGTYEQYF

CDR3 length: 16
V gene: TRBV9
clone size: NA
J gene: TRBJ2-3
D gene: NA
CDR3 DNA: TGTGCCAGCAGCGTAGCTGGGGGGGGGCCGGAAGATACGCAGTATTTT
CDR3 protein: CASSVAGGGPEDTQYF

CDR3 length: 13
V gene: TRBV4-1
clone size: NA
J gene: TRBJ1-1
D gene: NA
CDR3 DNA: TGCGCCAGCAGCCAAAGGGGGAACACTGAAGCTTTCTTT
CDR3 protein: CASSQRGNTEAFF

CDR3 length: 14
V gene: TRBV19
clone size: NA
J gene: TRBJ1-1
D gene: NA
CDR3 DNA: TGTGCCAGTAGCGACGACATTCGAGGGATTGAAGCTTTCTTT
CDR3 protein: CASSDDIRGIEAFF

CDR3 length: 15
V gene: TRBV6-8
clone size: NA
J gene: TRBJ2-7
D gene: NA
CDR3 DNA: TGTGCCAGCAGTTACTCGGGGGTCCGGATCTACGAGCAGTACTTC
CDR3 protein: CASSYSGVRIYEQYF

CDR3 length: 14
V gene: TRBV11-2
clone size: NA
J gene: TRBJ1-2
D gene: NA
CDR3 DNA: TGTGCCAGCAGCTTAGGCTGGTTGGGAGATGGCTACACCTTC
CDR3 protein: CASSLGWLGDGYTF

CDR3 length: 15
V gene: TRBV9
clone size: NA
J gene: TRBJ2-1
D gene: TRBD2
CDR3 DNA: TGTGCCAGCAGCGTAGTAAGCGGGGGGTACAATGAGCAGTTCTTC
CDR3 protein: CASSVVSGGYNEQFF

CDR3 length: 13
V gene: TRBV28
clone size: NA
J gene: TRBJ2-5
D gene: NA
CDR3 DNA: TGTGCCAGCAGTTCCGGGGATTTGGAGACCCAGTACTTC
CDR3 protein: CASSSGDLETQYF

CDR3 length: 16
V gene: TRBV19
clone size: NA
J gene: TRBJ1-4
D gene: TRBD1
CDR3 DNA: TGTGCCAGTAGCCTTGAGGGGGCTGGGACTAATGAAAAACTGTTTTTT
CDR3 protein: CASSLEGAGTNEKLFF